The clone carrying this T cell receptor beta chain was detected many times. The antigen is undetermined. This sample is part of a study of glioma-infiltrating T cells. About the research overall: Glioma patients had dexamethasone for six or fewer days before surgery. Study-wide findings and caveats: Gliomas, especially low-grade, showed above-expected tissue-blood divergence; non-neoplastic patients showed below.

TCR alpha and beta CDR3 regions were amplified from RNA using iRepertoire nested multiplex PCR. TCRdb redid the calling of the multiplex PCR reads with MiXCR, one entry per CDR3 protein. There are around 350,000 distinct CDR3 sequences in the sample; less than 50% occur only once, and approximately 12% lies in the top ten. Trimming took off 6 bases at V and 6 bases at J, with 17 bases between the two ends. This CDR3 contains 13 residues. Per germline, CDR1 DFQATT and CDR2 SNEGSKA (reference sequence). This rearrangement joins TRBV20-1 to TRBJ1-2; D gene uncertain. Sequenced material: glioma tissue, nonneoplastic brain tissue, or PBMCs (not recorded which). The source is a human donor with low-grade glioma or glioblastoma, undergoing nonglioma brain surgery, or in good health (not recorded which). The chain's CDR3 is CSAIGGGFDGYTF. The DNA for the CDR3 is TGCAGTGCCATCGGTGGCGGATTTGATGGCTACACCTTC.